This T cell receptor (beta chain) was retrieved from a study of cytomegalovirus exposure and HLA in healthy donors. Study conclusions and caveats: The finding came from a later analysis; first-cohort TCR clusters tended to co-occur in the 130 or so validation repertoires.

Clones were sequenced by immunoSEQ multiplex PCR, and TCRdb holds only the in-frame ones, with some missing. This table holds 110,000 or so clones, 70% to 90% found once. V gave up 3 bases and J gave up 6 bases, with 8 bases separating them. Germline V gene sequence: CDR1 SNHLY, CDR2 FYNNEI. The CDR3 has 12 residues. This clone showed up just a few times. Antigen unknown. This sequence joins TRBV2 and TRBJ1-1; no clear D. The sequencing sample was made of PBMCs. This clonotype originated in a man aged 18 to 30 in good health and CMV-seronegative. CDR3 sequence: CASSDLEPEAFF. CDR3 coding DNA: TGTGCCAGCAGTGACCTCGAGCCTGAAGCTTTCTTT.